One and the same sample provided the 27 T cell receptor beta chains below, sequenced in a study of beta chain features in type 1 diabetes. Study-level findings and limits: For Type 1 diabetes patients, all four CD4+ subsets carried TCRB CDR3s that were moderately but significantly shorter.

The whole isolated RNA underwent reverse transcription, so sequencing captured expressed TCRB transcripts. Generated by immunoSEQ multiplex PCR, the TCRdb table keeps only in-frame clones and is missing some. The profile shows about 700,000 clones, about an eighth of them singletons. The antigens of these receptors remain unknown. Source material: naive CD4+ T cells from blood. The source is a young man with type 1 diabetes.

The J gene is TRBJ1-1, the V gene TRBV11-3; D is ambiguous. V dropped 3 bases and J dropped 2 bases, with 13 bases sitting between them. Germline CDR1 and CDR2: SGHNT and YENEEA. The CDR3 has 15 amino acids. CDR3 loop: CASSFVPGGNTEAFF. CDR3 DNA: TGTGCCAGCAGCTTCGTGCCCGGAGGCAACACTGAAGCTTTCTTT.

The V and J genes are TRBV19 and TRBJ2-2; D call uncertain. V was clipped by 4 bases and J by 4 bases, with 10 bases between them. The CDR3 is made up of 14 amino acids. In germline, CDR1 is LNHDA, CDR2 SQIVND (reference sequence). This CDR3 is CASSTNGITGELFF. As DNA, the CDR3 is TGTGCCAGTAGTACAAATGGGATCACCGGGGAGCTGTTTTTT.

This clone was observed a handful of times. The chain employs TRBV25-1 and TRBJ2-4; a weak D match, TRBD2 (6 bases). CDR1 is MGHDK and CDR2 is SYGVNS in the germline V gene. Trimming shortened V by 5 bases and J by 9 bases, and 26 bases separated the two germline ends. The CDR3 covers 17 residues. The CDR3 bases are TGTGCCAGCAGTTCCCCCCGGCAGTTACCGGGGGAGACCATTCAGTACTTC. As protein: CASSSPRQLPGETIQYF.

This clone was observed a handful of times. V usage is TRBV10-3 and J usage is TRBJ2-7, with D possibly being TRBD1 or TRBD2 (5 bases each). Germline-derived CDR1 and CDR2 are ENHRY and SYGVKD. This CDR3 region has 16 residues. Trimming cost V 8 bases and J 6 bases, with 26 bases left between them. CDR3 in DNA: TGTGCCATCGAAGGTTCGGCAGGGAGTTATCGGGGCGAGCAGTACTTC. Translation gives CAIEGSAGSYRGEQYF.

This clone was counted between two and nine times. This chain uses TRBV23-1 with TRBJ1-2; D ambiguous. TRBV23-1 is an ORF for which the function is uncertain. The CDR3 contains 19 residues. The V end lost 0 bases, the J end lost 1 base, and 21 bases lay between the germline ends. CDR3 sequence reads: CASSQSLRRLEGFNYGYTF. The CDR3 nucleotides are TGCGCCAGCAGTCAATCGTTAAGGCGGTTGGAGGGTTTTAACTATGGCTACACCTTC.

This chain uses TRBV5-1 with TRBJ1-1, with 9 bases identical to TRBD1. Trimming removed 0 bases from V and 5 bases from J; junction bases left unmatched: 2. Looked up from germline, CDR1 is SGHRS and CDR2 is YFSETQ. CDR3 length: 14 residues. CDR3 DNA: TGCGCCAGCAGCTTGGAGGGACAGGGAACTGAAGCTTTCTTT. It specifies CASSLEGQGTEAFF.

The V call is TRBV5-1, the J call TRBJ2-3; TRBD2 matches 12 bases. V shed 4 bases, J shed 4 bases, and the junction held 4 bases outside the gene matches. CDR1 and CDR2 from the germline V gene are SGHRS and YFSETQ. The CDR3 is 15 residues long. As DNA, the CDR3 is TGCGCCAGCAGCATCCGACTAGCGGGGGCAGATACGCAGTATTTT. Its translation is CASSIRLAGADTQYF.

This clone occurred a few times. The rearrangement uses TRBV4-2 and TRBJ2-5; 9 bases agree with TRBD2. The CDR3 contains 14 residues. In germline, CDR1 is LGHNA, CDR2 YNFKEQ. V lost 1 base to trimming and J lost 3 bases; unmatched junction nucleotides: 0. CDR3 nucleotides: TGTGCCAGCAGCCAAGGACTAGCGGAAGAGACCCAGTACTTC. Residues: CASSQGLAEETQYF.

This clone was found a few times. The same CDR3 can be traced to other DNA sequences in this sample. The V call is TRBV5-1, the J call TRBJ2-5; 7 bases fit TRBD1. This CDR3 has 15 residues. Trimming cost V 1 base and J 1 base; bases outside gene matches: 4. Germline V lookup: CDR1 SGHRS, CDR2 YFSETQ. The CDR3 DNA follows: TGCGCCAGCAGCTTGAGGGGGCTCGCCCAAGAGACCCAGTACTTC. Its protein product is CASSLRGLAQETQYF.

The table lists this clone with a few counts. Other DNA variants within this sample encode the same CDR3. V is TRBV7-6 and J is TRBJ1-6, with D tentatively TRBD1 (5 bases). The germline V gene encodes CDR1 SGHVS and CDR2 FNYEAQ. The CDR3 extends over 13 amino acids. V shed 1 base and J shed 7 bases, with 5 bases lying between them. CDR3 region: CASSLGGNSPLHF. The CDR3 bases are TGTGCCAGCAGCTTAGGGGGCAATTCACCCCTCCACTTT.

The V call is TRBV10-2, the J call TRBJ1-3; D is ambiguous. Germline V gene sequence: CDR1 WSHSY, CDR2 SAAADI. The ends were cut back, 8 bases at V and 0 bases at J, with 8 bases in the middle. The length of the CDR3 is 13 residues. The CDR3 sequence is CASRTSSGNTIYF. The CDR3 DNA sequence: TGCGCCAGCCGGACGAGCTCTGGAAACACCATATATTTT.

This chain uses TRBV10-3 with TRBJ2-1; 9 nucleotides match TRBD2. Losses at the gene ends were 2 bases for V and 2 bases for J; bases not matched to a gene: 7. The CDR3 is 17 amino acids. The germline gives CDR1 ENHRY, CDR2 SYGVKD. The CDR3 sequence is CAISEPPLAGPYNEQFF. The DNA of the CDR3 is TGTGCCATCAGTGAGCCCCCCCTAGCGGGACCCTACAATGAGCAGTTCTTC.

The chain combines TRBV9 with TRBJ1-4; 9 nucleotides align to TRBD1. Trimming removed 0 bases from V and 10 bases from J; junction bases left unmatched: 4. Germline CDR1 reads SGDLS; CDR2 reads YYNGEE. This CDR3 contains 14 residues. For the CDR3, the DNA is TGTGCCAGCAGCGTAGGGACAGGGGAGGGAAAACTGTTTTTT. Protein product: CASSVGTGEGKLFF. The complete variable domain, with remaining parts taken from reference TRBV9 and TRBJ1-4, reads DSGVTQTPKHLITATGQRVTLRCSPRSGDLSVYWYQQSLDQGLQFLIQYYNGEERAKGNILERFSAQQFPDLHSELNLSSLELGDSALYFCASSVGTGEGKLFFGSGTQLSVL.

The CDR3 region has the DNA TGTGCCAGCAGCTCGGGACAGGGAGACGCGGAGACCCAGTACTTC. Translating it yields CASSSGQGDAETQYF. The chain carries TRBV7-3 and TRBJ2-5, with TRBD1 matching 9 bases. Trimming removed 4 bases from V and 5 bases from J; junction bases left unmatched: 8. The CDR3 runs 15 residues. Germline V gene lookup returns CDR1 SGHTA and CDR2 FQGTGA.

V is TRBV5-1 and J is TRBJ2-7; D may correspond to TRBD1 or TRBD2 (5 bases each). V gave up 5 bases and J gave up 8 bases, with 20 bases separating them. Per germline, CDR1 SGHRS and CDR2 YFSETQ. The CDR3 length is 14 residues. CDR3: CASSPGTQGGQQYF. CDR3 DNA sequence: TGCGCCAGCAGTCCCGGGACGCAGGGTGGTCAGCAGTACTTC.

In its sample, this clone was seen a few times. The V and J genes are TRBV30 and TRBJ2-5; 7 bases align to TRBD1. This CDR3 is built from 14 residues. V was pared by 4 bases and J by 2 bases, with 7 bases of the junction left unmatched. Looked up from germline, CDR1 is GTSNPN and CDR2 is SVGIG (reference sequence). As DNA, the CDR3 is TGTGCCTGGACCGGGACAGCGATACAAGAGACCCAGTACTTC. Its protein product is CAWTGTAIQETQYF. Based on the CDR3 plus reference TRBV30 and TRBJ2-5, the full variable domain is SQTIHQWPATLVQPVGSPLSLECTVEGTSNPNLYWYRQAAGRGLQLLFYSVGIGQISSEVPQNLSASRPQDRQFILSSKKLLLSDSGFYLCAWTGTAIQETQYFGPGTRLLVL.

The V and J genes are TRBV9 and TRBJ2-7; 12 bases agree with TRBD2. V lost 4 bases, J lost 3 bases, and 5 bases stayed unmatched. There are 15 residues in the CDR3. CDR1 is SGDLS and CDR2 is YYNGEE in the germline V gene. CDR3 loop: CASSRGLAGNYEQYF. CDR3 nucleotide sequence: TGTGCCAGCAGCAGAGGACTAGCGGGGAACTACGAGCAGTACTTC.

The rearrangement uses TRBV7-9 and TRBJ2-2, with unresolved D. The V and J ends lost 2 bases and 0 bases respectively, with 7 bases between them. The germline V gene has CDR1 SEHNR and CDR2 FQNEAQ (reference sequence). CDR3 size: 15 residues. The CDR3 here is CASSLLAANTGELFF. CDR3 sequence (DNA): TGTGCCAGCAGCTTACTGGCAGCGAACACCGGGGAGCTGTTTTTT.

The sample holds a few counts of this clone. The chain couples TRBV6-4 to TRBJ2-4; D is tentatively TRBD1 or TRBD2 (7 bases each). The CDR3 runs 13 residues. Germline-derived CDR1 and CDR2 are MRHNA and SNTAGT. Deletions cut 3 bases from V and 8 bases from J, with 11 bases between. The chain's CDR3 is CASSESGGDIQYF. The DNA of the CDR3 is TGTGCCAGCAGTGAGTCAGGGGGGGACATTCAGTACTTC.

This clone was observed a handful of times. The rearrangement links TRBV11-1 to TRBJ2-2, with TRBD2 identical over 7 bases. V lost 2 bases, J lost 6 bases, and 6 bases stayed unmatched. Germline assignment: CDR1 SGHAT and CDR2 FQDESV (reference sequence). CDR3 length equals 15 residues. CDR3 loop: CASSLLQGGSGELFF. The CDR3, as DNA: TGTGCCAGCAGCTTATTGCAGGGAGGGTCCGGGGAGCTGTTTTTT.

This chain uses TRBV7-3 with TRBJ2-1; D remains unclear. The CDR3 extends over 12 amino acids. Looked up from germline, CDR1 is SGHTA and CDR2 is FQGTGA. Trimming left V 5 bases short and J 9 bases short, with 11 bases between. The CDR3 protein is CASSPGTAEQFF. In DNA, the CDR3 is TGTGCCAGCAGCCCGGGTACAGCTGAGCAGTTCTTC.

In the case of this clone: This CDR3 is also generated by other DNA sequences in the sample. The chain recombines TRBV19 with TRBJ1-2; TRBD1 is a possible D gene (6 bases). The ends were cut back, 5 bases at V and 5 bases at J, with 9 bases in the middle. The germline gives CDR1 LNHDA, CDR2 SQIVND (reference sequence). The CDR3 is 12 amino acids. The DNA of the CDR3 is TGTGCCAGTAGTGGACAGAGTTATGGCTACACCTTC. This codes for CASSGQSYGYTF. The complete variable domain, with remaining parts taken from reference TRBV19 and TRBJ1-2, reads DGGITQSPKYLFRKEGQNVTLSCEQNLNHDAMYWYRQDPGQGLRLIYYSQIVNDFQKGDIAEGYSVSREKKESFPLTVTSAQKNPTAFYLCASSGQSYGYTFGSGTRLTVV.

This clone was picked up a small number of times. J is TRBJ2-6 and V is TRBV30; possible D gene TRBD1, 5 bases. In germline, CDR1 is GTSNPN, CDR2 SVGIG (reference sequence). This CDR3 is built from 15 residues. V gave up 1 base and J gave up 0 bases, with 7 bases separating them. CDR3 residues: CAWSGGTSGANVLTF. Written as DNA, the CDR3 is TGTGCCTGGAGTGGGGGCACCTCTGGGGCCAACGTCCTGACTTTC.

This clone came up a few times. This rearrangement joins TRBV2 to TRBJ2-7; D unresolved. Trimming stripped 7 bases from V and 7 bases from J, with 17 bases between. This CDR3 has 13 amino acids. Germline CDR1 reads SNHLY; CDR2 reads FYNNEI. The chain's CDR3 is CASKGTGLGEQYF. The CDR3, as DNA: TGTGCCAGCAAGGGCACGGGCCTCGGGGAGCAGTACTTC.

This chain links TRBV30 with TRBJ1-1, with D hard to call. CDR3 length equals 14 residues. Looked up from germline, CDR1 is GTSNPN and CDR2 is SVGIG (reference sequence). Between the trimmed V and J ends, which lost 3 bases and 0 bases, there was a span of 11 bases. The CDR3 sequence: CAWSDSTVNTEAFF. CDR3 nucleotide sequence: TGTGCCTGGAGCGATAGCACGGTGAACACTGAAGCTTTCTTT.

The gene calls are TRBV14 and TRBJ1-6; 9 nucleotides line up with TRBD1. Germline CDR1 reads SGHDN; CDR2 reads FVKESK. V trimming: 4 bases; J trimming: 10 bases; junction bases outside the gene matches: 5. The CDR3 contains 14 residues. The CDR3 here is CASSLDRGMSPLHF. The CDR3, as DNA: TGTGCCAGCAGCCTTGACAGGGGGATGTCACCCCTCCACTTT.

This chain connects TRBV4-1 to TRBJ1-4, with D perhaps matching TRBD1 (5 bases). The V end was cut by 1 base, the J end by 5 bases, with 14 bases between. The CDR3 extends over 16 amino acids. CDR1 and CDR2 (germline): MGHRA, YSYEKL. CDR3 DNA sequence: TGCGCCAGCAGCCAAGGGCCGGGGCGTTTGAATGAAAAACTGTTTTTT. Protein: CASSQGPGRLNEKLFF.